The entry below gives a single TCR beta chain sequence along with its context. Its specific antigen is unknown. Base qualities are not provided; no much larger clone lies one nucleotide away. This sample was included in a study of OX40 agonist ivuxolimab in advanced cancers. About the full investigation: Ivuxolimab, which targeted the costimulatory receptor OX40 (CD134), was an agonistic, fully human IgG2 monoclonal antibody. Prior anti-PD-1, anti-PD-L1 or anti-CTLA-4 therapy was permitted, and 35% to 40% of dose-escalation patients had received checkpoint inhibitors. Three dose-escalation patients achieved partial responses, one with hepatocellular carcinoma and two with cutaneous melanoma. The dose-escalation cohort was about 83% male with a mean age of around 64 years, ranging from about 20 to 85. Intravenous ivuxolimab was administered to patients every 2 weeks at six dose levels: 0.01, 0.1, 0.3, 1.5, 3 and 10 mg/kg. The paper reports the monotherapy dose-escalation portion (N of about 50 patients) of the phase I ivuxolimab trial. The purpose of peripheral TCRbeta sequencing was to test whether ivuxolimab changed TCR sequence diversity and led to clonal T-cell expansion. Among the approximately 50 dose-escalation patients, some 20 had hepatocellular carcinoma, 15 or so melanoma, 9 renal cell carcinoma and 9 head and neck cancer.

Genomic DNA was isolated from the sorted cells so that the TCRbeta CDR3 region could be sequenced. The immunoSEQ Assay was used for sequencing of TCRbeta CDR3 regions. TCRdb's version of the immuneACCESS table is confined to in-frame rearrangements and falls short of the full clone set. An unresolved V gene accounts for under half of the shortfall where checked; the remainder is of unknown origin. The sample table contains roughly 5,900 clones; only one count was recorded for 81% of them. The ten largest clonotypes hold around 12% of the sample. Sequences SQVTM (CDR1) and ANQGSEA (CDR2) are obtained from the germline V gene. Trimmed from V: 6 bases; trimmed from J: 4 bases; junction bases lacking a gene match: 13. Taken from cysteine to phenylalanine, the CDR3 has 17 residues. The DNA shown is the 51-base CDR3, in frame from base 1. The trial excluded patients who had a history of autoimmune disease or who were on systemic immunosuppression. Peripheral blood for TCR sequencing was collected from all dose cohorts at baseline, on cycle 4 day 1, and on cycle 7 day 1. The samples were drawn from a first-in-human, open-label, multicenter phase I dose-escalation trial of ivuxolimab. Adults with locally advanced or metastatic head and neck squamous cell, hepatocellular, melanoma or renal cell carcinoma were enrolled in the trial. Before TCR sequencing, CD4+ T cells and CD8+ T cells were sorted from peripheral blood as separate populations.

Overall study results and their limits: Low levels of normalized T-cell clonal expansion were also seen in some nonresponding patients. The antigen specificity of the clonally expanded peripheral T cells was not determined. In partial responders in the 0.1-3.0 mg/kg groups, normalized peripheral clonal expansion was found to be among the lowest, especially among CD8+ T cells. After ivuxolimab, more expanded clones were found on average in CD8+ T cells than in CD4+ T cells. At doses from 0.1 to 3.0 mg/kg, clonal expansion was seen in both CD4+ and CD8+ blood T cells between baseline and week 6.

The source material was CD4+ or CD8+ T cells sorted from blood, sampled in a trial of the OX40 agonist ivuxolimab. The chain was built from TRBV29-1 and TRBJ2-1; TRBD2 agrees with 12 junctional bases. The clonotype was recovered from an adult with an advanced solid tumor such as melanoma, head and neck, liver or kidney cancer. The bases read TGCAGCGTCGTTGGACTAGCGGGGCAGACCCGTTACAATGAGCAGTTCTTC. It is translated as CSVVGLAGQTRYNEQFF.